This T cell receptor (beta chain) was documented in a study of blood T cells in healthy people across ages. There were at least 6 micrograms of total RNA extracted from every sample. With a J-beta primer mix and a sample-barcoded 5' primer, a second PCR ran 7 to 11 cycles. Via MiXCR, TCRdb re-called the 5' RACE reads, giving one row per CDR3 protein. The sample consists of over 950,000 distinct CDR3 sequences, 35% to 40% of them appearing once. V shed 2 bases, J shed 3 bases, and the junction held 11 bases outside the gene matches. This CDR3 spans 17 amino acids. CDR1 and CDR2 (germline): DFQATT, SNEGSKA (reference sequence). Regarding the study as a whole: A conclusive naive versus antigen-experienced comparison was prevented by the unsorted PBMCs.

Concerning this clonotype: The antigen remains undetermined. Without the conserved terminal phenylalanine or tryptophan, this CDR3 likely stems from a read error.

The sample comprised blood. This receptor was obtained from a man aged 18 to 30 in good health. The chain has TRBV20-1 and TRBJ2-1; 9 bases match TRBD1. CDR3 amino acids: CSARTTTGTGRYNEQFL. For the CDR3, the DNA is TGCAGTGCTAGAACAACCACCGGGACAGGGCGCTACAATGAGCAGTTCTTA.